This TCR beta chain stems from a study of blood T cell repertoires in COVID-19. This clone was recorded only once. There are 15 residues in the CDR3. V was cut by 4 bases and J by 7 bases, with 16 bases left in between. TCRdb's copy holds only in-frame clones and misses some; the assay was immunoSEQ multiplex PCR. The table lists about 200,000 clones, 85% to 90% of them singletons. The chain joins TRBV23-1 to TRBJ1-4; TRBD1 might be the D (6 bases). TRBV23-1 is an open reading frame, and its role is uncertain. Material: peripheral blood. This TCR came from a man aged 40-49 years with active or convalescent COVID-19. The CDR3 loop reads CASSPQGRVFEKLFF. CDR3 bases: TGCGCCAGCAGTCCGCAGGGGCGGGTATTTGAAAAACTGTTTTTT.